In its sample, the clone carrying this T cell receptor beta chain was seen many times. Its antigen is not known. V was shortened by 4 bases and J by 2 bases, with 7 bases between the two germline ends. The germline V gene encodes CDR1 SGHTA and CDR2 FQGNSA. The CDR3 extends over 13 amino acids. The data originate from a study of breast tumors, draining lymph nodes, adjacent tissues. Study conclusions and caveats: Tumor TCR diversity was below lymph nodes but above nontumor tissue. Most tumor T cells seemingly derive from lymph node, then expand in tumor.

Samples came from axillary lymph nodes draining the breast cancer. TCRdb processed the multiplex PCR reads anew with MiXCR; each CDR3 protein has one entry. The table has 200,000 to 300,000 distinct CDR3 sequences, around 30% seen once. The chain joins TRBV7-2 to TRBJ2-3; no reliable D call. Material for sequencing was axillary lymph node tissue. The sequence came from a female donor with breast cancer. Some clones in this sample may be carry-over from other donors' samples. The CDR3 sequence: CASSSRPTDTQYF. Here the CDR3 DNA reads TGTGCCAGCAGCTCCCGACCCACAGATACGCAGTATTTT.